This T cell receptor beta chain stems from a study of blood T cell repertoires in COVID-19. Overall study: Collection of acute and convalescent COVID-19 samples took place in the United States, Italy and Spain.

The germline CDR1 and CDR2 sequences are MDHEN and SYDVKM. Between the trimmed V and J ends, which lost 1 base and 0 bases, there was a span of 13 bases. The CDR3 runs 18 residues. The authors' processing: Reference gene primers were amplified, and this amplification served to estimate nucleated cell counts. The data were produced by immunoSEQ multiplex PCR, yet TCRdb's version contains in-frame clones alone and is incomplete. That table gives V, J and clone size, and the DNA gave D and trimming. The profile shows around 150,000 clones, roughly 85% of them singletons. This receptor was obtained from a human donor in a cohort sampled during active COVID-19. The chain uses TRBV28 and TRBJ1-6, with no clear D. The sample comprised peripheral blood. CDR3 bases: TGTGCCAGCAGTTTATCCAGAGGACTTTTCTCCTATAATTCACCCCTCCACTTT. This encodes CASSLSRGLFSYNSPLHF.